The 8 T cell receptor beta chains below all came from one sample that was sequenced in a study of cytomegalovirus exposure and HLA in healthy donors. In the PCR, 60 Vbeta and 13 Jbeta primers were used. The data were produced by immunoSEQ multiplex PCR, yet TCRdb's version contains in-frame clones alone and is incomplete. In the table there are 95,000 to 150,000 clones, 75% to 90% of which are singletons. Sequencing used PBMCs. These receptor sequences come from a man aged 30-40 years in good health and CMV-seronegative.

For this clone: This same CDR3 is encoded by further DNA sequences in the sample. The gene calls are TRBV4-3 and TRBJ2-2, with 8 bases that match TRBD1. V lost 4 bases, J lost 6 bases, and 10 bases stayed unmatched. The CDR3 is 16 residues long. Germline V gene lookup returns CDR1 LGHNA and CDR2 YSLEER. CDR3 sequence (DNA): TGCGCCAGCAGCCGATTAAGGGCACAGGGGGCCGGGGAGCTGTTTTTT. The encoded protein is CASSRLRAQGAGELFF.

V and J are TRBV5-6 and TRBJ1-4; 8 bases fit TRBD1. Trimming took 8 bases from V and 7 from J; bases not matched to a gene: 7. The CDR3 runs 13 residues. The germline gives CDR1 SGHDT, CDR2 YYEEEE. CDR3 DNA sequence: TGTGCCAGTCCGGACAGGGTCGGTGAAAAACTGTTTTTT. Translated: CASPDRVGEKLFF.

This clone was seen only a few times. The J gene is TRBJ2-3, the V gene TRBV7-2, with TRBD2 as a possible D gene (5 bases). CDR1 is SGHTA and CDR2 is FQGNSA in the germline V gene. The ends were cut back, 5 bases at V and 13 bases at J, with 22 bases in the middle. The CDR3 contains 14 residues. The CDR3 sequence: CASSALWLSGIEYF. The CDR3 DNA reads TGTGCCAGCAGCGCGCTGTGGTTGAGCGGAATCGAGTATTTT.

The chain couples TRBV14 to TRBJ2-7; TRBD2 aligns across 8 bases. The CDR3 has 15 residues. Germline CDR1 is SGHDN and CDR2 is FVKESK. V lost 0 bases to trimming and J lost 7 bases; unmatched junction nucleotides: 8. CDR3 amino acids: CASSQDPSGLAEQYF. In DNA form, the CDR3 reads TGTGCCAGCAGCCAAGATCCTAGCGGGTTGGCAGAGCAGTACTTC.

The CDR3 DNA sequence: TGCGCCAGCAGCCAAGATCAGGGGGAAGGAGATGGAGATACGCAGTATTTT. Encoded protein: CASSQDQGEGDGDTQYF. This chain uses TRBV4-3 with TRBJ2-3; TRBD1 matches 7 bases. This CDR3 region has 17 residues. The germline CDR1 and CDR2 sequences are LGHNA and YSLEER. V lost 0 bases, J lost 5 bases, and 11 bases stayed unmatched.

J is TRBJ1-2 and V is TRBV28; D gene ambiguous. Germline-derived CDR1 and CDR2 are MDHEN and SYDVKM. The CDR3 is 15 amino acids. With 1 base removed from V and 9 bases from J, the gap between germline ends came to 18 bases. CDR3 coding DNA: TGTGCCAGCAGTTTATTATTGACCGACTCGTTGAGCTACACCTTC. The encoded protein is CASSLLLTDSLSYTF.

The rearrangement joins TRBV5-1 to TRBJ2-7; 8 positions agree with TRBD2. Germline assignment: CDR1 SGHRS and CDR2 YFSETQ. The CDR3 contains 13 residues. V was clipped by 6 bases and J by 5 bases; unmatched bases: 7. DNA of the CDR3: TGCGCCAGCACCATCGGGGGGGCCCACGAGCAGTACTTC. As protein: CASTIGGAHEQYF.

The gene calls are TRBV11-2 and TRBJ2-5, with D perhaps matching TRBD2 (7 bases). The V end lost 5 bases, the J end lost 5 bases, and 15 bases lay between the germline ends. This CDR3 has 14 amino acids. Germline lookup yields CDR1 SGHAT and CDR2 FQNNGV. CDR3 in DNA: TGTGCCAGCAGCGTAGGGGGGGGCAGGGAGACCCAGTACTTC. The encoded protein is CASSVGGGRETQYF.